The clone carrying this T cell receptor beta chain was detected many times. Antigen unknown. TCRdb recomputed calls from the reads with MiXCR, one row per CDR3 protein. The sample consists of approximately 500,000 distinct CDR3 sequences, 26% of them appearing once. These data belong to a study of T cell repertoires in cytomegalovirus infection. Study-level background: Carrying CMV and the relevant HLA type showed in public TCR beta signatures. Whole-study findings and limits: Carriers of CMV plus the relevant HLA were identified by cumulative public TCR beta family frequency. In two of eight donors, the top clonotype was HLA-C-restricted CMV-specific.

This CDR3 is 14 amino acids long. Trimming pared 0 bases from V and 9 bases from J, leaving 12 bases between. CDR1 is SGHVS and CDR2 is FQNEAQ in the germline V gene. Sequencing was carried out using PBMCs. The clonotype was recovered from a human donor in good health (CMV status not recorded). Some clones in this sample may be carry-over from other donors' samples. The chain links TRBV7-8 to TRBJ2-1; D gene ambiguous. The CDR3 is CASSLAVVGGEQFF. CDR3 in DNA: TGTGCCAGCAGCTTAGCTGTAGTGGGTGGTGAGCAGTTCTTC.